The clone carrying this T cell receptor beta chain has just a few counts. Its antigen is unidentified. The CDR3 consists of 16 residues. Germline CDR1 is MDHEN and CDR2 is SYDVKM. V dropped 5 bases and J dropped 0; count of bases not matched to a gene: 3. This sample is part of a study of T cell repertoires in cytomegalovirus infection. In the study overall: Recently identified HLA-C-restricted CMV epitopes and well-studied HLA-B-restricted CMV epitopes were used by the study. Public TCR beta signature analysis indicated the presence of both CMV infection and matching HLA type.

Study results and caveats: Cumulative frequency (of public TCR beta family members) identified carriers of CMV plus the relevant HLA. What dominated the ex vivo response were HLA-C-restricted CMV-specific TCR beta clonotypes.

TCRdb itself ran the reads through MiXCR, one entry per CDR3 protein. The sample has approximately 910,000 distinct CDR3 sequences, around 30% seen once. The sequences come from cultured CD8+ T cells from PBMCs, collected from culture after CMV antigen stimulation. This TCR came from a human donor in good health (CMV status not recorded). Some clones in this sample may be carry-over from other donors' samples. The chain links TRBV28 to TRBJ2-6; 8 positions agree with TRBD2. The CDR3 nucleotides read TGTGCCAGCAGTCAGACTAGCGCCTCTGGGGCCAACGTCCTGACTTTC. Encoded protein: CASSQTSASGANVLTF.